This TCR beta chain was observed in a study of shared clonotypes between healthy human individuals. CD8 memory comprised CD45RO+ plus CCR7-negative CD45RA+ TemRA cells. This clone appeared once. The assay was immunoSEQ multiplex PCR, and TCRdb's table has in-frame clones only and misses some. This sample has approximately 320,000 clones; more than 75% occur once, and the top ten carry 16%. Looked up from germline, CDR1 is SGHRS and CDR2 is YFSETQ. V lost 7 bases to trimming and J lost 3 bases; unmatched junction nucleotides: 7. The CDR3 runs 13 residues. The rearrangement links TRBV5-1 to TRBJ2-7, with TRBD2 matching 7 bases. This TCR was recovered from a man between 18 and 35 years old in good health. Sequenced input: memory CD8+ T cells sorted from blood. Subset denoted: CD45RO+ cells pooled with CCR7-negative TemRA cells. This chain's CDR3 is CASSSGIFYEQYF. The DNA for the CDR3 is TGCGCCAGCTCCAGCGGGATATTCTACGAGCAGTACTTC.